Each of the 24 T cell receptor beta chains below was sequenced from the same sample in a study of cytomegalovirus exposure and HLA in healthy donors. A multiplex PCR was run with 60 Vbeta primers and 13 Jbeta primers. Profiling relied on immunoSEQ multiplex PCR, and the TCRdb table lists in-frame clones only, not all of them. The sample has fewer than 250,000 clones; about 77% are singletons. Material for sequencing was PBMCs. Receptors originate from a young woman in good health and CMV-seronegative.

This chain joins TRBV11-2 and TRBJ1-3, with D perhaps matching TRBD1 (6 bases). This CDR3 is 16 amino acids long. V was shortened by 2 bases and J by 2 bases, with 13 bases between the two germline ends. CDR1 is SGHAT and CDR2 is FQNNGV in the germline V gene. CDR3 bases: TGTGCCAGCAGCTTAAAAAGGACAGAAACTGGAAACACCATATATTTT. It is translated as CASSLKRTETGNTIYF.

This chain joins TRBV2 and TRBJ2-4; weak D call: TRBD2 (5 bases). From germline, CDR1 is SNHLY and CDR2 FYNNEI. V was pared by 4 bases and J by 5 bases, with 9 bases between. CDR3 size: 13 residues. Here the CDR3 reads CASSGGSQNIQYF. The CDR3 coding sequence is TGTGCCAGCAGTGGAGGGTCCCAAAACATTCAGTACTTC.

A few counts support this clone. The chain links TRBV2 to TRBJ1-5, with 7 bases matching TRBD1. Per germline, CDR1 SNHLY and CDR2 FYNNEI. The trim removed 8 bases at V and 0 bases at J, leaving 10 bases unmatched. The CDR3 extends over 16 amino acids. CDR3 nucleotide sequence: TGTGCCAGCTCCCAGCAGGGGGGTTATAGCAATCAGCCCCAGCATTTT. Amino acid sequence: CASSQQGGYSNQPQHF. The entire variable domain, with the rest obtained from reference TRBV2 and TRBJ1-5, is as follows: EPEVTQTPSHQVTQMGQEVILRCVPISNHLYFYWYRQILGQKVEFLVSFYNNEISEKSEIFDDQFSVERPDGSNFTLKIRSTKLEDSAMYFCASSQQGGYSNQPQHFGDGTRLSIL.

This clone was found a few times. The V and J genes are TRBV6-5 and TRBJ1-1; unclear D gene. Between the trimmed V and J ends, which lost 6 bases and 5 bases, there was a span of 19 bases. The CDR3 covers 15 residues. The germline V gene has CDR1 MNHEY and CDR2 SVGAGI. Here the CDR3 DNA reads TGTGCCAGCAGATCCGGGGTCCTGAAGGATACTGAAGCTTTCTTT. As protein: CASRSGVLKDTEAFF.

The chain uses TRBV7-8 and TRBJ2-5, with D possibly matching TRBD2 (6 bases). With 3 bases removed from V and 5 bases from J, the gap between germline ends came to 13 bases. The germline CDR1 and CDR2 sequences are SGHVS and FQNEAQ. The CDR3 runs to 14 residues. Here the CDR3 DNA reads TGTGCCAGCAGCTTTGGCGGGGACGTGGAGACCCAGTACTTC. It is translated as CASSFGGDVETQYF. The complete variable domain, with remaining parts taken from reference TRBV7-8 and TRBJ2-5, reads GAGVSQSPRYKVAKRGQDVALRCDPISGHVSLFWYQQALGQGPEFLTYFQNEAQLDKSGLPSDRFFAERPEGSVSTLKIQRTQQEDSAVYLCASSFGGDVETQYFGPGTRLLVL.

The CDR3 DNA reads TGTGCCAGCAGCTGGCATTCGGGAGTCGGGGAGACCCAGTACTTC. It codes for CASSWHSGVGETQYF. This sequence joins TRBV5-5 and TRBJ2-5; possibly TRBD2 for D (6 bases). The germline V gene encodes CDR1 SGHKS and CDR2 YYEKEE (reference sequence). The ends were cut back, 3 bases at V and 5 bases at J, with 17 bases in the middle. This CDR3 has 15 amino acids. The whole variable domain, remainder taken from reference TRBV5-5 and TRBJ2-5, is DAGVTQSPTHLIKTRGQQVTLRCSPISGHKSVSWYQQVLGQGPQFIFQYYEKEERGRGNFPDRFSARQFPNYSSELNVNALLLGDSALYLCASSWHSGVGETQYFGPGTRLLVL.

This clone has a handful of counts. The J gene is TRBJ1-1, the V gene TRBV6-5, with no clear D. CDR1 is MNHEY, CDR2 SVGAGI, per germline. V was cut by 5 bases and J by 8 bases, with 12 bases left in between. The CDR3 sequence is 12 residues long. CDR3 region: CASSPRNREAFF. In nucleotides, the CDR3 is TGTGCCAGCAGTCCTAGAAATCGGGAAGCTTTCTTT.

The chain recombines TRBV12-5 with TRBJ1-4; TRBD1 agrees at 10 bases. V was clipped by 6 bases and J by 0 bases; unmatched bases: 13. Per the germline V gene, CDR1 is LGHNT and CDR2 is FRNRAP. There are 19 residues in the CDR3. The CDR3 region is CASGRKRGTGESTNEKLFF. The DNA for the CDR3 is TGTGCTAGTGGCCGGAAACGCGGGACAGGGGAATCAACTAATGAAAAACTGTTTTTT.

The V and J genes are TRBV6-1 and TRBJ1-5; 10 bases are a match to TRBD1. Germline V CDR1 and CDR2: MNHNS, SASEGT. V lost 2 bases and J lost 6; bases outside the gene matches: 4. The CDR3 is 15 residues long. CDR3 amino acids: CASSEFRDRGQPQHF. CDR3 sequence (DNA): TGTGCCAGCAGTGAATTCCGGGACAGGGGTCAGCCCCAGCATTTT.

This clone was seen just once. The genes are TRBV6-4 and TRBJ2-5; D perhaps matches TRBD2 (6 bases). This CDR3 contains 18 residues. Per germline, CDR1 MRHNA and CDR2 SNTAGT. The V end lost 0 bases, the J end lost 1 base, and 18 bases lay between the germline ends. The CDR3 nucleotides are TGTGCCAGCAGTGACTCCCGGGTGGAGCGGGCCCTCCAAGAGACCCAGTACTTC. It translates to CASSDSRVERALQETQYF.

The chain uses TRBV30 and TRBJ1-2, with TRBD1 matching 9 bases. The germline V gene encodes CDR1 GTSNPN and CDR2 SVGIG (reference sequence). V lost 7 bases, J lost 3 bases, and 9 bases stayed unmatched. The CDR3 consists of 14 residues. The CDR3 is CAFWTGAKDYGYTF. The CDR3 coding sequence is TGTGCCTTTTGGACAGGGGCTAAGGACTATGGCTACACCTTC.

This clone occurred once. The chain combines TRBV6-6 with TRBJ2-4; D perhaps matches TRBD1 (6 bases). The CDR3 sequence is 12 residues long. The germline gives CDR1 MNHNY, CDR2 SVGAGI (reference sequence). V was trimmed by 9 bases and J by 8 bases, leaving 14 bases between them. The DNA for the CDR3 is TGTGCCAGTACCAACAGGGAAGACATTCAGTACTTC. This sequence encodes CASTNREDIQYF.

J is TRBJ1-2 and V is TRBV9; 8 bases match TRBD1. The length of the CDR3 is 15 residues. Germline V gene sequence: CDR1 SGDLS, CDR2 YYNGEE. V trimming: 4 bases; J trimming: 6 bases; junction bases outside the gene matches: 11. CDR3 sequence: CASSPRTGWVDGYTF. As DNA, the CDR3 is TGTGCCAGCAGCCCCCGGACAGGGTGGGTAGATGGCTACACCTTC.

This chain uses TRBV25-1 with TRBJ2-7; the match to TRBD1 covers 8 bases. The CDR3 loop spans 13 amino acids. Germline CDR1 MGHDK, CDR2 SYGVNS. The trim removed 8 bases at V and 3 bases at J, leaving 6 bases unmatched. CDR3: CASGPGQDYEQYF. CDR3 DNA sequence: TGTGCCAGCGGACCGGGACAGGACTACGAGCAGTACTTC.

J is TRBJ2-7 and V is TRBV11-3; 8 bases fit TRBD2. The junction had 11 bases not matched to a gene; V was cut back by 1 base and J by 0 bases. The CDR3 covers 18 residues. The germline V gene has CDR1 SGHNT and CDR2 YENEEA. The CDR3 is CASSLGGLKRGLSYEQYF. The CDR3 DNA sequence: TGTGCCAGCAGCTTAGGGGGTTTGAAGCGGGGGCTCTCCTACGAGCAGTACTTC.

The chain couples TRBV5-1 to TRBJ2-7; TRBD2 might be the D (6 bases). The CDR3 is 13 amino acids. V dropped 2 bases and J dropped 2 bases, with 8 bases sitting between them. Germline CDR1 is SGHRS and CDR2 is YFSETQ. CDR3 sequence reads: CASSFGGTYEQYF. The CDR3 DNA sequence: TGCGCCAGCAGCTTTGGAGGGACCTACGAGCAGTACTTC.

This sequence joins TRBV10-2 and TRBJ1-6; TRBD1 aligns across 7 bases. The CDR3 contains 15 residues. V lost 6 bases to trimming and J lost 10 bases; unmatched junction nucleotides: 12. Germline CDR1 is WSHSY and CDR2 is SAAADI. CDR3 nucleotides: TGCGCCAGCAGGGAGATGACAGGGCCTGGATCACCCCTCCACTTT. Protein: CASREMTGPGSPLHF.

The V gene is TRBV27, the J gene TRBJ2-1; 11 positions agree with TRBD2. The germline V gene has CDR1 MNHEY and CDR2 SMNVEV (reference sequence). V shed 6 bases, J shed 8 bases, and the junction held 9 bases outside the gene matches. This CDR3 contains 15 residues. CDR3 sequence reads: CASSPASGRLDEQFF. The DNA for the CDR3 is TGTGCCAGCAGCCCTGCTAGCGGGAGGTTGGATGAGCAGTTCTTC.

The V call is TRBV27, the J call TRBJ2-5; maybe TRBD1 (5 bases). The CDR3 runs 15 residues. Germline lookup yields CDR1 MNHEY and CDR2 SMNVEV (reference sequence). V was trimmed by 4 bases and J by 5 bases, leaving 17 bases between them. The CDR3 is CASSSRTGLRETQYF. For the CDR3, the DNA is TGTGCCAGCAGTTCCCGTACAGGATTGCGGGAGACCCAGTACTTC.

This sequence joins TRBV11-2 and TRBJ2-7, with TRBD2 matching over 7 bases. The ends lost 3 bases at V and 1 base at J; junction bases unmatched: 3. Germline values: CDR1 SGHAT, CDR2 FQNNGV. The CDR3 has 14 amino acids. The CDR3 coding sequence is TGTGCCAGCAGCTTCAGCGGGAATTCCTACGAGCAGTACTTC. This translates into CASSFSGNSYEQYF.

The genes are TRBV30 and TRBJ2-5, with 7 bases matching TRBD2. V dropped 7 bases and J dropped 2; count of bases not matched to a gene: 10. Germline CDR1 reads GTSNPN; CDR2 reads SVGIG (reference sequence). The CDR3 contains 14 residues. The CDR3 here is CASTRGGIQETQYF. The CDR3 nucleotides are TGTGCCTCCACTCGGGGAGGGATACAAGAGACCCAGTACTTC.

In its sample, this clone is medium-sized. The gene calls are TRBV4-2 and TRBJ2-3, with 10 bases matching TRBD2. The CDR3 covers 15 residues. Germline V CDR1 and CDR2: LGHNA, YNFKEQ. The V segment lost 0 bases and the J segment 4 bases; nucleotides outside the gene matches: 1. CDR3 residues: CASSQEAGGPDTQYF. Here the CDR3 DNA reads TGTGCCAGCAGCCAAGAAGCGGGAGGGCCAGATACGCAGTATTTT.

This clone appeared a few times. The V call is TRBV27, the J call TRBJ2-1; perhaps TRBD2 as D (6 bases). The germline V gene has CDR1 MNHEY and CDR2 SMNVEV (reference sequence). The ends were cut back, 7 bases at V and 4 bases at J, with 11 bases in the middle. This CDR3 is 13 amino acids long. The chain's CDR3 is CASTAGPYNEQFF. In DNA form, the CDR3 reads TGTGCCAGCACGGCGGGGCCGTACAATGAGCAGTTCTTC.

This chain connects TRBV19 to TRBJ2-3, with a tentative D call TRBD2 (5 bases). CDR3 length equals 16 residues. From germline, CDR1 is LNHDA and CDR2 SQIVND (reference sequence). V lost 4 bases and J 2 bases, leaving 16 bases between the germline ends. This chain's CDR3 is CASSTRPGLATDTQYF. The CDR3 coding sequence is TGTGCCAGTAGTACCCGACCGGGATTAGCCACAGATACGCAGTATTTT.